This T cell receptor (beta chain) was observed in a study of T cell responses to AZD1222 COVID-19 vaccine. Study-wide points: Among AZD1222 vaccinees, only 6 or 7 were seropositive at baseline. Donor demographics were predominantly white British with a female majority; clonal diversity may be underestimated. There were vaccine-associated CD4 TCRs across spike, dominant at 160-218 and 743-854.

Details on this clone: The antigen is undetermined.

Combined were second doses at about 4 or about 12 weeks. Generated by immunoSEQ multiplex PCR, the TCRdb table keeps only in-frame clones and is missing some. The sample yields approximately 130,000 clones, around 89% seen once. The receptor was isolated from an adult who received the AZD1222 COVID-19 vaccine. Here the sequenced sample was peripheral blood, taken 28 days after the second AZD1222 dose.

The CDR3 DNA follows: TGTGCCAGCAGTTCTTACAGGGGTACCTCCTACAATGAGCAGTTCTTC. It translates to CASSSYRGTSYNEQFF. The genes are TRBV6-6 and TRBJ2-1; TRBD1 agrees at 7 bases. The CDR3 extends over 16 amino acids. Germline V lookup: CDR1 MNHNY, CDR2 SVGAGI (reference sequence). The J segment lost 0 bases and the V segment lost 4 bases, leaving 6 bases of the junction unmatched.